This entry features one T cell receptor beta chain sequence. Germline V gives CDR1 KGHSH, CDR2 LQKENI. Trimming took off 4 bases at V and 2 bases at J, with 11 bases between the two ends. The CDR3 is made up of 14 amino acids. The data were produced by immunoSEQ multiplex PCR, yet TCRdb's version contains in-frame clones alone and is incomplete. The sample includes 85,000 to 110,000 clones, around 89% seen only once; the top ten take about 18%. The data originate from a study of control samples from healthy donors and cancer patients. The TCR sequence derives from a man aged 60-69 years with lung cancer. The V gene is TRBV18, the J gene TRBJ2-5; D gene uncertain. Input material: PBMCs. The CDR3 nucleotides are TGTGCCAGCTCACTTTCCGGGCCGCAAGAGACCCAGTACTTC. Translated, it gives CASSLSGPQETQYF.